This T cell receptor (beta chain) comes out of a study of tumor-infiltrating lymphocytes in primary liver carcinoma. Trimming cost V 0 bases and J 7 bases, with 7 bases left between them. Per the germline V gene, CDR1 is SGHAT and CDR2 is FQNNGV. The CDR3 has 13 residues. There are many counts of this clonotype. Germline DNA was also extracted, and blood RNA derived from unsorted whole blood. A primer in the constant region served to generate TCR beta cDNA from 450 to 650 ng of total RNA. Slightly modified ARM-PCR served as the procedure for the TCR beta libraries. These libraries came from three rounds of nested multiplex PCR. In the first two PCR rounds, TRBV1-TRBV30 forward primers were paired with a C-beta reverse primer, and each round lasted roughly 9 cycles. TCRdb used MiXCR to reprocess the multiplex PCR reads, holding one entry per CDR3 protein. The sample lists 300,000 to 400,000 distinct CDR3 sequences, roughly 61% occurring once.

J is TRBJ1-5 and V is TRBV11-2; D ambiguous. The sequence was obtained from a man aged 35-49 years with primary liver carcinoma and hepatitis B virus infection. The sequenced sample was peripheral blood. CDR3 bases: TGTGCCAGCAGCTTAGATCGCCTCCAGCCCCAGCATTTT. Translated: CASSLDRLQPQHF.